This T cell receptor (beta chain) was sequenced during a study of blood T cell repertoires in COVID-19 (dated by TCRdb to about 2020). With respect to the entire study: Samples covering the acute and convalescent phases of COVID-19 were provided by collaborators in the United States, Italy and Spain. The repertoires were made available in a free public database intended to serve as a resource for research on the immune response to SARS-CoV-2. HLA class I and class II types, where available, came from metadata supplied by the sample provider rather than from assay-based typing. Nearly every sample came with metadata listing a de-identified subject ID, COVID-19 status, age in years and sex. Deeply sampled blood TCRbeta repertoires from subjects exposed to, actively infected with, or recovered from COVID-19 were included in the dataset. The prospective study material was composed of cDNA or gDNA derived from T cells, B-cell-depleted T cells, or PBMCs. Samples were obtained from the ongoing ImmuneRACE study (first 160 participants) and from 950 to 1,500 subjects provided by 6 global collaborators. What the authors observed across the whole study: How much clinical and demographic metadata was included differed by source and by participant, and the metadata was provided uncurated.

TCRbeta CDR3 regions were amplified from genomic DNA by means of the immunoSEQ Assay, a bias-controlled multiplex PCR. The published analysis was carried out like this. Within the assay, amplification of reference gene primers was used to estimate how many nucleated cells each sample contained. Sequence reads were collapsed and filtered to measure the absolute abundance of every unique TCRbeta CDR3 rearrangement. Productive Simpson clonality was computed per sample as the square root of Simpson's diversity index over productive rearrangements. TCRdb carries this immuneACCESS record with in-frame sequences only. Its versions omit some clonotypes, under half of them owing to an unresolved V gene in the studies checked, with the rest unexplained. V and J calls and clone size are those listed in that table; D and trimming were worked out from the DNA. In all, the sample holds approximately 20,000 clones, and 70% to 85% of those were seen once. The ten largest make up about 6% of the sample.

V gives up 5 bases and J gives up 6 bases, and the segment between their germline ends measures 10 bases. The cysteine opens and the phenylalanine closes a CDR3 of 12 amino acids. Only the CDR3 region is kept as DNA, spanning 36 bases read in frame from base 1. CDR1 SGHDT and CDR2 YYEEEE are derived from the germline V gene. This clone came up a few times. No antigen is known for it. The sample holds no much larger clone one base away, and base qualities are not on file. Whole blood was collected in K2EDTA tubes by collaborating institutions according to the institutions' own protocols. For TCRbeta analysis, collaborators shipped samples as frozen whole blood, isolated PBMCs, or DNA extracted from either of those sample types.

Sequencing was carried out using peripheral blood. The receptor was isolated from a human donor in a cohort sampled during active COVID-19. This sequence uses TRBV5-6 and TRBJ2-3, with the D segment identity uncertain. Here is the DNA: TGTGCCAGCAGGCTTAGATTGGATACGCAGTATTTT. This sequence encodes CASRLRLDTQYF.